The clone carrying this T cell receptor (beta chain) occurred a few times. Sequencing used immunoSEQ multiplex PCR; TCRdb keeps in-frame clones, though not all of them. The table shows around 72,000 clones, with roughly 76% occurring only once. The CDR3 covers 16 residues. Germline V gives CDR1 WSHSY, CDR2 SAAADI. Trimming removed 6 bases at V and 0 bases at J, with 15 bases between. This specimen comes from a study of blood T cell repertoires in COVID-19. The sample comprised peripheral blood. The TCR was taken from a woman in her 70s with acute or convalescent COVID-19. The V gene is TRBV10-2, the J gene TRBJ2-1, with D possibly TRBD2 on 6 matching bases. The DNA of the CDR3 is TGCGCCAGCAGCGCGGGACTTCCCTTCTCCTACAATGAGCAGTTCTTC. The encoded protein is CASSAGLPFSYNEQFF.